The clone carrying this T cell receptor (beta chain) appeared a single time. Original analysis: Using reference gene primer amplification, nucleated cell counts were estimated. TCRdb's table, derived via immunoSEQ multiplex PCR, lists solely in-frame clones and lacks some. V, J and clone size reflect that table, while D and trimming were determined from the DNA. Among 65,000 to 85,000 clones listed, 89% were seen once. The data derive from a study of blood T cell repertoires in COVID-19. The length of the CDR3 is 14 residues. Germline-derived CDR1 and CDR2 are LNHDA and SQIVND (reference sequence). Between the trimmed V and J ends, which lost 3 bases and 4 bases, there was a span of 10 bases.

The clonotype comes from a middle-aged man with active COVID-19. The sequencing sample was made of peripheral blood. The chain uses TRBV19 and TRBJ1-5, with D unresolved. CDR3 amino acids: CASSIRRENQPQHF. Written as DNA, the CDR3 is TGTGCCAGTAGTATCCGACGGGAAAATCAGCCCCAGCATTTT.